The clone carrying this T cell receptor beta chain was observed a handful of times. Antigen unknown. Ophthalmopathy-affected donors exhibited moderate-to-severe activity, CAS ≥3, NOSPECS ≥4, and duration under 3 months. CDR1 is SGHVS and CDR2 is FQNEAQ in the germline V gene. This CDR3 is built from 15 residues. J gave up 3 bases and V 6 bases, and 10 bases lay outside the gene matches. The data derive from a study of Graves' ophthalmopathy and Graves' hyperthyroidism. Study conclusions and caveats: In separating ophthalmopathy from stable hyperthyroidism, a 13-signature model achieved about 90% sensitivity and 65% to 84% specificity.

Researchers took RNA transcripts and amplified TCR beta CDR3 regions from them. Amplification began with first-round RT-PCR using HTBI primers, then second-round multiplex PCR was performed. TCRdb itself ran the multiplex PCR reads through MiXCR, one entry per CDR3 protein. The data show about 700,000 distinct CDR3 sequences, about two fifths seen once. Specimen: peripheral blood. This receptor was taken from an adult man with Graves' ophthalmopathy. The chain links TRBV7-8 to TRBJ2-7; TRBD1 aligns across 8 bases. The chain's CDR3 is CASRLSGGPIYEQYF. CDR3 nucleotide sequence: TGTGCCAGCAGGTTATCAGGGGGCCCCATCTACGAGCAGTACTTC.